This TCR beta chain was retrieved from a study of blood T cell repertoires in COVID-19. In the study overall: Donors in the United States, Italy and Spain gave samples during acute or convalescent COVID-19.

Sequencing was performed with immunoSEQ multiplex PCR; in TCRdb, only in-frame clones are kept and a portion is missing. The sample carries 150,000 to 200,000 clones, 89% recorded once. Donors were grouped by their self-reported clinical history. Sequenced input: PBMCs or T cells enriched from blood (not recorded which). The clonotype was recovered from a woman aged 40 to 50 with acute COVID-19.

For the CDR3, the DNA is TGCGCCAGCAGCCCCTGGGACTACTACAATGAGCAGTTCTTC. Its translation is CASSPWDYYNEQFF. V is TRBV4-3 and J is TRBJ2-1; the match to TRBD2 covers 7 bases. Germline V CDR1 and CDR2: LGHNA, YSLEER. The CDR3 has 14 amino acids. J gave up 3 bases and V 4 bases, and 3 bases lay outside the gene matches.